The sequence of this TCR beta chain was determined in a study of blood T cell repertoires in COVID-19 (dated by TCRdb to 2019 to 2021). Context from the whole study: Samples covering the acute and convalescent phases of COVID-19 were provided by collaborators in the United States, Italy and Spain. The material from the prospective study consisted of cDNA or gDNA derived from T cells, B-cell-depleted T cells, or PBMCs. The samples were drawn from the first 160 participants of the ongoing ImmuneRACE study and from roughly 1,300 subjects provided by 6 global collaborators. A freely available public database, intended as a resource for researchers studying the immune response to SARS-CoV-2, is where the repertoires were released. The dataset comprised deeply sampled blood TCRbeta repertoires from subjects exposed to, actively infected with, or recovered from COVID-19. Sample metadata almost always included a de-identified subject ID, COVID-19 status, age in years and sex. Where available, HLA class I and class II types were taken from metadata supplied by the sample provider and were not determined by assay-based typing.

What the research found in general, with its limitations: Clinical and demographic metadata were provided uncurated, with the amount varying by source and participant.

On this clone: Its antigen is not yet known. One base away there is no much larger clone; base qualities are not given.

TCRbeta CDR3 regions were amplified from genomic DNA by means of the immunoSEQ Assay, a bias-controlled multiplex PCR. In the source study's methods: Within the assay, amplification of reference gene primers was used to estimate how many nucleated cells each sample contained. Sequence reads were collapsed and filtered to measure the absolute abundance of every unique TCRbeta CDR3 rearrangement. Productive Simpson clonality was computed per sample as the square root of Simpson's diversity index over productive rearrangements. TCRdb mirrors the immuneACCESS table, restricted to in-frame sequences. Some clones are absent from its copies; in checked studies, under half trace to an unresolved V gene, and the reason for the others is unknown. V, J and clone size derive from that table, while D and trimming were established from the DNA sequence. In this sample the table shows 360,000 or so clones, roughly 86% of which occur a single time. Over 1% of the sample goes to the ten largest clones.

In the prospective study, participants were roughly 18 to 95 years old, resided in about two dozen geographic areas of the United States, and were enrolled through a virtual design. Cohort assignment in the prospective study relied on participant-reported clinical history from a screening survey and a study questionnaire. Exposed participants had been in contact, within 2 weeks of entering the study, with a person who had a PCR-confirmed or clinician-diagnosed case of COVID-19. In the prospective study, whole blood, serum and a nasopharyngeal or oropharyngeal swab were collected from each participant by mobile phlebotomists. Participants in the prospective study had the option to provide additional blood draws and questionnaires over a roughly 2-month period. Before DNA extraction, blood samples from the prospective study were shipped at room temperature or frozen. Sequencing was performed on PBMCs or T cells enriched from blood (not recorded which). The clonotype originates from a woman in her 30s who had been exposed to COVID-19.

Here is the DNA: TGTGCCAGCACCGTCGCGGGGCGGGAGCTGTTTTTT. This is translated as CASTVAGRELFF. The chain is made from TRBV28 and TRBJ2-2; TRBD2 might be the D gene, on 6 matching bases. The germline V gene provides CDR1 MDHEN and CDR2 SYDVKM. Counted from cysteine to phenylalanine, this CDR3 has 12 amino acids. Only the CDR3 DNA stays, 36 bases, in frame from base 1. V and J are truncated by 7 bases and 9 bases respectively, leaving an intervening sequence of 12 bases. The CDR3 plus the reference TRBV28 and TRBJ2-2 genes for the other parts give the full variable domain: DVKVTQSSRYLVKRTGEKVFLECVQDMDHENMFWYRQDPGLGLRLIYFSYDVKMKEKGDIPEGYSVSREKKERFSLILESASTNQTSMYLCASTVAGRELFFGEGSRLTVL.